This T cell receptor (beta chain) came from a study of blood T cell repertoires in COVID-19. Germline lookup yields CDR1 KGHSH and CDR2 LQKENI. V lost 6 bases to trimming and J lost 0 bases, with 8 bases between them. The CDR3 is made up of 13 amino acids. Comment on this clone: Distinct nucleotide sequences in the sample also encode this CDR3.

In the source study's methods: By means of reference gene primer amplification, nucleated cell counts were estimated. Profiling relied on immunoSEQ multiplex PCR, and the TCRdb table lists in-frame clones only, not all of them. The V and J calls and clone size come from that table; D and trimming were worked out from the DNA. The profile shows 300,000 or so clones, about 83% of them singletons. The sequencing sample was made of peripheral blood. This receptor was taken from a woman in her forties or fifties with acute or convalescent COVID-19. V is TRBV18 and J is TRBJ1-1, with D uncertain. DNA of the CDR3: TGTGCCAGCTCGAGGGAGATGAACACTGAAGCTTTCTTT. Translating it yields CASSREMNTEAFF.